The 2 T cell receptor beta chains below were found in one sample sequenced in a study of blood T cells in healthy people across ages. Alongside a J-beta primer mix, a sample-barcoded 5' primer served in a second PCR lasting about 7 to 11 cycles. Each CDR3 protein gets one entry after TCRdb re-called the 5' RACE reads with MiXCR. The table shows around 1,000,000 distinct CDR3 sequences, with about 23% occurring only once. These data were also reused for a study on T cells of mothers and their children.

Sample: blood. The origin of the receptors is a girl aged 2 to 9 in good health.

The chain employs TRBV4-2 and TRBJ2-4, with a tentative D call TRBD1 (6 bases). The CDR3 is 18 residues long. The germline CDR1 and CDR2 sequences are LGHNA and YNFKEQ. Trimming pared 0 bases from V and 0 bases from J, leaving 15 bases between. For the CDR3, the DNA is TGTGCCAGCAGCCAAGATCCTCGGACAGTCCTAGCCAAAAACATTCAGTACTTC. Residues: CASSQDPRTVLAKNIQYF.

V is TRBV28 and J is TRBJ2-5; D not resolved. The CDR3 contains 12 residues. The V and J ends lost 4 bases and 7 bases respectively, with 10 bases between them. Germline values: CDR1 MDHEN, CDR2 SYDVKM. The DNA for the CDR3 is TGTGCCAGCAGTTATCCCTCTGGGACCCAGTACTTC. Translated: CASSYPSGTQYF.